The rows below give T cell receptor beta chains drawn from one sample of a study of blood T cells in healthy people across ages. Each CDR3 protein gets one entry after TCRdb re-called the 5' RACE reads with MiXCR. The sample holds approximately 780,000 distinct CDR3 sequences; about 26% are singletons and the top ten take approximately 2.9%. A further study also used this sample, focusing on T cells of mothers and their children.

The sequencing input was blood. Receptor source: a boy under 18 in good health. Both conserved end residues are part of each CDR3. D genes are given only for firm matches. Clone size is stated in some rows and not others, as once, few, many or a class when expanded.

d_gene: TRBD1
j_gene: TRBJ2-4
abundance: NA
v_gene: TRBV27
CDR3aa: CASSSPTGENIQYF
CDR3nt: TGTGCCAGCAGTTCCCCGACAGGGGAGAACATTCAGTACTTC

d_gene: TRBD1
j_gene: TRBJ1-6
abundance: once
v_gene: TRBV6-6
CDR3aa: CASSYSNPGGTSPLHF
CDR3nt: TGTGCCAGCAGTTACTCGAATCCAGGGGGCACTTCACCCCTCCACTTT

d_gene: NA
j_gene: TRBJ1-6
abundance: NA
v_gene: TRBV29-1
CDR3aa: CSVAELPNSPLHF
CDR3nt: TGCAGCGTAGCAGAGTTACCCAATTCACCCCTCCACTTT

d_gene: NA
j_gene: TRBJ2-1
abundance: few
v_gene: TRBV20-1
CDR3aa: CSAEGTESYNEQFF
CDR3nt: TGCAGTGCCGAGGGGACGGAGTCCTACAATGAGCAGTTCTTC

d_gene: TRBD2
j_gene: TRBJ2-5
abundance: NA
v_gene: TRBV4-2
CDR3aa: CASSQTGTSGQETQYF
CDR3nt: TGTGCCAGCAGCCAGACAGGGACTAGCGGACAAGAGACCCAGTACTTC

d_gene: TRBD2
j_gene: TRBJ2-7
abundance: NA
v_gene: TRBV20-1
CDR3aa: CSAPLGLAGGLYEQYF
CDR3nt: TGCAGTGCTCCTCTCGGACTAGCGGGGGGACTGTACGAGCAGTACTTC

d_gene: NA
j_gene: TRBJ1-2
abundance: NA
v_gene: TRBV12-3/TRBV12-4
CDR3aa: CASSPPGTAGYTF
CDR3nt: TGTGCCAGCAGTCCTCCCGGGACGGCTGGCTACACCTTC

d_gene: TRBD1
j_gene: TRBJ2-2
abundance: NA
v_gene: TRBV25-1
CDR3aa: CASGTGRSTGELFF
CDR3nt: TGTGCCAGTGGGACAGGGAGGAGCACCGGGGAGCTGTTTTTT

d_gene: TRBD1
j_gene: TRBJ2-7
abundance: many
v_gene: TRBV2
CDR3aa: CASRPGQGSYEQYF
CDR3nt: TGTGCCAGCAGACCGGGACAGGGGTCCTACGAGCAGTACTTC

d_gene: TRBD1
j_gene: TRBJ2-1
abundance: NA
v_gene: TRBV19
CDR3aa: CASTLGGDVPHNEQFF
CDR3nt: TGTGCCAGTACCCTAGGGGGCGACGTGCCGCACAATGAGCAGTTCTTC

d_gene: NA
j_gene: TRBJ2-7
abundance: few
v_gene: TRBV5-1
CDR3aa: CASSSFARSSSYEQYF
CDR3nt: TGCGCCAGCAGCTCGTTTGCCAGGTCTAGCTCCTACGAGCAGTACTTC

d_gene: NA
j_gene: TRBJ2-5
abundance: few
v_gene: TRBV28
CDR3aa: CASSLGARGRETQYF
CDR3nt: TGTGCCAGCAGTTTAGGGGCCAGGGGAAGGGAGACCCAGTACTTC

d_gene: NA
j_gene: TRBJ2-7
abundance: NA
v_gene: TRBV20-1
CDR3aa: CSATPGTEGYEQYF
CDR3nt: TGCAGTGCTACCCCCGGAACAGAGGGCTACGAGCAGTACTTC